This T cell receptor beta chain was documented in a study of neoadjuvant anti-PD-1 for oral cavity cancer. Study-level information: Nivolumab at 3 mg/kg was mostly given biweekly, three to four doses, pre-surgery. Non-progressing patients received a fourth nivolumab dose near day 43, then surgery on days 50-56.

Analysis of PBMCs was direct, with no culture step. The data were produced by immunoSEQ multiplex PCR, yet TCRdb's version contains in-frame clones alone and is incomplete. The sample contains some 15,000 clones, roughly 70% of which appear only once. The CDR3 consists of 15 residues. Germline CDR1 reads SGDLS; CDR2 reads YYNGEE. V lost 4 bases to trimming and J lost 0 bases, with 13 bases between them. The sample here was PBMCs, taken before nivolumab (anti-PD-1) treatment. This chain connects TRBV9 to TRBJ1-2, with D tentatively TRBD1 (5 bases). The receptor comes from a person between 40 and 80 years old with oral cavity squamous cell carcinoma. The CDR3 nucleotides are TGTGCCAGCAGCAGACCCGGGGCTGCTAACTATGGCTACACCTTC. This translates into CASSRPGAANYGYTF.